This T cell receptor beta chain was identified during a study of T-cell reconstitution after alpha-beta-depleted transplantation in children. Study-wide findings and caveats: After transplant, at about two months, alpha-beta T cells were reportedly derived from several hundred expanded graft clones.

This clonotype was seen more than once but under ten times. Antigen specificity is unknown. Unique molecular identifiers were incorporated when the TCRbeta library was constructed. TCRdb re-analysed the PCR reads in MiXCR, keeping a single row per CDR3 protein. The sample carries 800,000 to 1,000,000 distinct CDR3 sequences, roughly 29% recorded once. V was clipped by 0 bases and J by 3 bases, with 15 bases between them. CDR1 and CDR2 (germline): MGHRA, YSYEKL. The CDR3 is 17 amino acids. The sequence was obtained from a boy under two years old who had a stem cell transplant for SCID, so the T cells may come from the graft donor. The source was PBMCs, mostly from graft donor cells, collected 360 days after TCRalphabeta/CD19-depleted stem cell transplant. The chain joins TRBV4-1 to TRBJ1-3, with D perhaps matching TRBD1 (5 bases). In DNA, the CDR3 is TGCGCCAGCAGCCAAGATCCTAGGGGAACAGATGGAAACACCATATATTTT. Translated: CASSQDPRGTDGNTIYF.